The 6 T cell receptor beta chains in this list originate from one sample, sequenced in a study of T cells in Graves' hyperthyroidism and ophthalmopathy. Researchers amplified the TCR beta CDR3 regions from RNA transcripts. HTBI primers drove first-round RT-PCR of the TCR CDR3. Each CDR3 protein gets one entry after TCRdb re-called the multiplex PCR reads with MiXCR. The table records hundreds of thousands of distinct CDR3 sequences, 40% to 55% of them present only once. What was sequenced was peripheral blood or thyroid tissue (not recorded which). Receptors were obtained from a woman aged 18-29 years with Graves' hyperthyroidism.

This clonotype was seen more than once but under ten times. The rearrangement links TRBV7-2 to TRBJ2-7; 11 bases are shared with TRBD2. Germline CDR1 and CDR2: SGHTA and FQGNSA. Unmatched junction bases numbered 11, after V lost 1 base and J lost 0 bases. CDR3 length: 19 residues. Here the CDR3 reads CASSLERLAGGDSSYEQYF. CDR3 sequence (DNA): TGTGCCAGCAGCTTAGAGAGGCTAGCGGGAGGTGACAGCTCCTACGAGCAGTACTTC.

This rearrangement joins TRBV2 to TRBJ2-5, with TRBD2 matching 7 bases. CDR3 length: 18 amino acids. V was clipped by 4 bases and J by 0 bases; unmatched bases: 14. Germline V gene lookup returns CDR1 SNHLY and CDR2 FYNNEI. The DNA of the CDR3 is TGTGCCAGCAGTGCTAGACCCCTTTTTGCGGGGGACCAAGAGACCCAGTACTTC. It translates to CASSARPLFAGDQETQYF. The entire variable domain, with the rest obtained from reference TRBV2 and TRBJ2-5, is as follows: EPEVTQTPSHQVTQMGQEVILRCVPISNHLYFYWYRQILGQKVEFLVSFYNNEISEKSEIFDDQFSVERPDGSNFTLKIRSTKLEDSAMYFCASSARPLFAGDQETQYFGPGTRLLVL.

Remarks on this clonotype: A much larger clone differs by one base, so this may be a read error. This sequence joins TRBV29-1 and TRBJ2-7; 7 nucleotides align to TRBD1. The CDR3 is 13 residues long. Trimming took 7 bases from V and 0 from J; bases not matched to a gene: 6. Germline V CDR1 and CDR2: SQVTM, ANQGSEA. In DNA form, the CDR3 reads TGCAGCGCCAACCCAGGGGGCTCCTACGAGCAGTACTTC. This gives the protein CSANPGGSYEQYF.

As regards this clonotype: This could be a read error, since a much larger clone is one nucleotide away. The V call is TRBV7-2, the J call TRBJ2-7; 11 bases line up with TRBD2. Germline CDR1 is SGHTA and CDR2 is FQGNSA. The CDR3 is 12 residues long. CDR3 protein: CASNVTSGSLDF. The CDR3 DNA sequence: TGTGCCAGCAACGTTACTAGCGGGAGTTTAGACTTC.

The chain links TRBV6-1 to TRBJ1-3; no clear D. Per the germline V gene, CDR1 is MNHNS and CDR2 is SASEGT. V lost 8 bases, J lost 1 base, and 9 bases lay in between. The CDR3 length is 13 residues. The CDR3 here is CASWRASGNTIYF. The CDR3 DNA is TGTGCCAGCTGGAGGGCATCTGGAAACACCATATATTTT.

The chain's CDR3 is CASSSQGALGQPQHF. As DNA, the CDR3 is TGTGCCAGCAGTTCCCAGGGGGCGCTTGGGCAGCCCCAGCATTTT. The chain is built from TRBV6-5 and TRBJ1-5, with 8 bases fitting TRBD1. The CDR3 has 15 residues. J was trimmed by 7 bases and V by 4 bases; bases with no gene match: 9. CDR1 and CDR2 (germline): MNHEY, SVGAGI.